One sample yielded the 27 T cell receptor beta chains listed below, sequenced in a study of shared clonotypes between healthy human individuals. TCRdb's copy holds only in-frame clones and misses some; the assay was immunoSEQ multiplex PCR. In the table there are around 2.5 million clones, approximately 93% of which are singletons. Specimen: naive CD4+ T cells from PBMCs. This sample's subset: CD45RA+ positively selected. The source is a man younger than 30 in good health. Some clones in this sample may be carry-over from other donors' samples.

The chain carries TRBV28 and TRBJ1-4, with TRBD1 as a possible D gene (6 bases). The CDR3 is made up of 14 amino acids. Trimming pared 10 bases from V and 11 bases from J, leaving 23 bases between. Germline V lookup: CDR1 MDHEN, CDR2 SYDVKM. This CDR3 reads CATTRQASKGKLFF. CDR3 bases: TGTGCCACCACCAGACAGGCGAGCAAGGGGAAACTGTTTTTT.

The rearrangement links TRBV30 to TRBJ1-4; 10 bases map to TRBD1. CDR1 GTSNPN and CDR2 SVGIG come from the germline V gene (reference sequence). The ends lost 5 bases at V and 7 bases at J; junction bases unmatched: 7. This CDR3 region has 14 residues. CDR3 in amino acids: CAWGSGTGVEKLFF. CDR3 nucleotide sequence: TGTGCCTGGGGCAGCGGGACAGGGGTTGAAAAACTGTTTTTT. Based on the CDR3 plus reference TRBV30 and TRBJ1-4, the full variable domain is SQTIHQWPATLVQPVGSPLSLECTVEGTSNPNLYWYRQAAGRGLQLLFYSVGIGQISSEVPQNLSASRPQDRQFILSSKKLLLSDSGFYLCAWGSGTGVEKLFFGSGTQLSVL.

The chain links TRBV5-4 to TRBJ1-2, with D possibly being TRBD1 (5 bases). The germline CDR1 and CDR2 sequences are SGHNT and YYREEE (reference sequence). The V and J ends lost 4 bases and 7 bases respectively, with 14 bases between them. The CDR3 is made up of 13 amino acids. The DNA for the CDR3 is TGTGCCAGCAGCGGGCAAGGGGAAGGTGGCTACACCTTC. It specifies CASSGQGEGGYTF.

V gene TRBV6-5 combines with J gene TRBJ2-7, with D maybe TRBD2 (6 bases). Germline CDR1 is MNHEY and CDR2 is SVGAGI. V was shortened by 8 bases and J by 2 bases, with 10 bases between the two germline ends. CDR3 length equals 12 residues. The CDR3 nucleotides read TGTGCCAGCTCCGCGGGGCCCTACGAGCAGTACTTC. It encodes CASSAGPYEQYF.

The chain recombines TRBV19 with TRBJ2-1, with D uncertain. Per the germline V gene, CDR1 is LNHDA and CDR2 is SQIVND (reference sequence). Trimming cost V 3 bases and J 5 bases, with 8 bases left between them. The length of the CDR3 is 13 residues. DNA of the CDR3: TGTGCCAGTAGTATCCACCGAGACAATGAGCAGTTCTTC. This translates into CASSIHRDNEQFF.

Worth noting for this clone: The sample contains more than one DNA sequence encoding this CDR3. The chain employs TRBV2 and TRBJ1-5; the D is unclear. Germline V CDR1 and CDR2: SNHLY, FYNNEI. There are 12 residues in the CDR3. V was trimmed by 3 bases and J by 1 base, leaving 1 base between them. Here the CDR3 reads CASSDSNQPQHF. The CDR3 DNA reads as TGTGCCAGCAGTGACAGCAATCAGCCCCAGCATTTT.

Note on this clone: This specimen includes other DNA sequences encoding the same CDR3. V usage is TRBV6-1 and J usage is TRBJ2-7; D unclear. CDR1 and CDR2 (germline): MNHNS, SASEGT. V gave up 2 bases and J gave up 0 bases, with 11 bases separating them. This CDR3 contains 15 residues. The CDR3 coding sequence is TGTGCCAGCAGTGAAAGTTCACTCAACTCCTACGAGCAGTACTTC. It specifies CASSESSLNSYEQYF.

The rearrangement joins TRBV19 to TRBJ2-2, with D tentatively TRBD2 (5 bases). The V end lost 1 base, the J end lost 4 bases, and 7 bases lay between the germline ends. Germline-derived CDR1 and CDR2 are LNHDA and SQIVND (reference sequence). This CDR3 has 14 amino acids. The CDR3 region is CASSIVEGTGELFF. CDR3 nucleotide sequence: TGTGCCAGTAGTATAGTTGAGGGCACCGGGGAGCTGTTTTTT.

To note about this clone: Other DNA variants within this sample encode the same CDR3. The V gene is TRBV28, the J gene TRBJ1-1; 7 bases agree with TRBD1. The CDR3 extends over 14 amino acids. V was pared by 3 bases and J by 5 bases, with 6 bases of the junction left unmatched. Germline values: CDR1 MDHEN, CDR2 SYDVKM. The CDR3 here is CASSLAQGRTEAFF. The CDR3 DNA sequence: TGTGCCAGCAGTTTGGCACAGGGGAGAACTGAAGCTTTCTTT. The variable domain in full, with the rest retrieved from reference TRBV28 and TRBJ1-1, is DVKVTQSSRYLVKRTGEKVFLECVQDMDHENMFWYRQDPGLGLRLIYFSYDVKMKEKGDIPEGYSVSREKKERFSLILESASTNQTSMYLCASSLAQGRTEAFFGQGTRLTVV.

V and J are TRBV28 and TRBJ2-5; no clear D gene. Germline-derived CDR1 and CDR2 are MDHEN and SYDVKM. Trimming removed 6 bases at V and 0 bases at J, with 14 bases between. The CDR3 runs 15 residues. CDR3 nucleotide sequence: TGTGCCAGCAGACCCCGGTTGGGGTACCAAGAGACCCAGTACTTC. Translation gives CASRPRLGYQETQYF.

V usage is TRBV5-1 and J usage is TRBJ1-2; 10 bases match TRBD1. The CDR3 covers 15 residues. CDR1 and CDR2 from the germline V gene are SGHRS and YFSETQ. V shed 3 bases and J 2 bases; nucleotides not matched to a gene: 4. DNA for the CDR3: TGCGCCAGCAGCTCCCCGGGACAGGGGAACTATGGCTACACCTTC. It codes for CASSSPGQGNYGYTF.

This clone was seen a single time. The chain combines TRBV9 with TRBJ2-6; D is possibly TRBD1 (5 bases). The CDR3 runs 17 residues. Looked up from germline, CDR1 is SGDLS and CDR2 is YYNGEE. Trimming took 4 bases from V and 3 from J, leaving 17 bases between them. The CDR3 DNA reads TGTGCCAGCAGCCCCCGGGCAGGGTTGGATGGGGCCAACGTCCTGACTTTC. Protein product: CASSPRAGLDGANVLTF.

The chain has TRBV19 and TRBJ2-3; no clear D. CDR1 is LNHDA and CDR2 is SQIVND in the germline V gene (reference sequence). V was pared by 4 bases and J by 0 bases, with 8 bases between. CDR3 length equals 14 residues. The CDR3 here is CASSRRFSTDTQYF. The CDR3 DNA reads as TGTGCCAGTAGTAGGCGATTTAGCACAGATACGCAGTATTTT.

Written as DNA, the CDR3 is TGTGCCAGCAGTGAATTTCCCCCGGGCACAGGAAATCAGCCCCAGCATTTT. Translated, it gives CASSEFPPGTGNQPQHF. The chain combines TRBV6-1 with TRBJ1-5; TRBD1 might be the D (5 bases). Trimming took off 2 bases at V and 4 bases at J, with 18 bases between the two ends. Germline V lookup: CDR1 MNHNS, CDR2 SASEGT. There are 17 residues in the CDR3.

The gene calls are TRBV15 and TRBJ1-1; D remains unclear. The V gene's germline CDR1 is LNHNV and CDR2 YYDKDF (reference sequence). The V end lost 1 base, the J end lost 11 bases, and 14 bases lay between the germline ends. The CDR3 length is 13 residues. The CDR3 DNA reads as TGTGCCACCAGCAGAGTCGTCCAAAGCGTGGCTTTCTTT. Translation gives CATSRVVQSVAFF.

This clone was detected once. CDR3 DNA: TGTGCCAGCAGTGTCGACAGGGGAGAGACAGATACGCAGTATTTT. Protein product: CASSVDRGETDTQYF. The chain joins TRBV2 to TRBJ2-3, with 8 bases aligning to TRBD1. Germline CDR1 is SNHLY and CDR2 is FYNNEI. The CDR3 has 15 amino acids. J was trimmed by 3 bases and V by 4 bases; bases with no gene match: 6.

The chain joins TRBV5-1 to TRBJ1-3, with a tentative D call TRBD1 (6 bases). The V and J ends lost 4 bases and 4 bases respectively, with 12 bases between them. Germline CDR1 and CDR2: SGHRS and YFSETQ. The CDR3 is made up of 14 amino acids. CDR3 in DNA: TGCGCCAGCAGCGGCGGACAGTTGGGAAACACCATATATTTT. Protein sequence: CASSGGQLGNTIYF.

The CDR3 DNA sequence: TGTGCCAGCAGTGAAGTTGGGATTTCGTCGGCAGGGGGCTATGGGTACGAGCAGTACTTC. This translates into CASSEVGISSAGGYGYEQYF. V usage is TRBV6-1 and J usage is TRBJ2-7; 8 nucleotides agree with TRBD1. The junction had 21 bases not matched to a gene; V was cut back by 1 base and J by 4 bases. This CDR3 contains 20 residues. The V gene's germline CDR1 is MNHNS and CDR2 SASEGT.

This chain links TRBV2 with TRBJ1-5, with unresolved D. Germline CDR1 reads SNHLY; CDR2 reads FYNNEI. This CDR3 spans 15 amino acids. The V end lost 3 bases, the J end lost 4 bases, and 13 bases lay between the germline ends. CDR3 loop: CASSEGLARNQPQHF. CDR3 in DNA: TGTGCCAGCAGTGAGGGTTTGGCGCGTAATCAGCCCCAGCATTTT.

This rearrangement joins TRBV5-4 to TRBJ1-3; D call uncertain. This CDR3 spans 13 amino acids. Germline-derived CDR1 and CDR2 are SGHNT and YYREEE (reference sequence). Deletions cut 5 bases from V and 4 bases from J, with 10 bases between. CDR3 region: CASRPAAGNTIYF. CDR3 DNA: TGTGCCAGCAGACCGGCGGCCGGAAACACCATATATTTT.

The V gene is TRBV6-5, the J gene TRBJ2-1; 8 bases are a match to TRBD2. V gave up 4 bases and J gave up 3 bases; unmatched junction bases: 5. This CDR3 comprises 15 residues. CDR1 is MNHEY and CDR2 is SVGAGI in the germline V gene. CDR3 DNA sequence: TGTGCCAGCAGTTCCTTAGCGGGATTCTACAATGAGCAGTTCTTC. Translating it yields CASSSLAGFYNEQFF.

The chain links TRBV7-9 to TRBJ2-5; 12 positions match TRBD2. Losses at the gene ends were 7 bases for V and 1 base for J; bases not matched to a gene: 1. Germline loops: CDR1 SEHNR, CDR2 FQNEAQ (reference sequence). The CDR3 runs 14 residues. CDR3 protein: CASTLAGGQETQYF. CDR3 nucleotides: TGTGCCAGCACACTAGCGGGGGGCCAAGAGACCCAGTACTTC.

About this clone itself: The sample has other DNA sequences that encode this CDR3 too. This sequence joins TRBV7-9 and TRBJ2-3; 8 bases line up with TRBD2. Germline CDR1 and CDR2: SEHNR and FQNEAQ (reference sequence). V was clipped by 3 bases and J by 4 bases; unmatched bases: 3. There are 14 residues in the CDR3. The CDR3 sequence: CASSLAGGADTQYF. The CDR3 DNA reads as TGTGCCAGCAGCTTGGCGGGAGGTGCAGATACGCAGTATTTT.

The chain employs TRBV28 and TRBJ2-2; weak D call: TRBD2 (5 bases). This CDR3 has 16 amino acids. Trimming cost V 7 bases and J 5 bases, with 20 bases left between them. Germline values: CDR1 MDHEN, CDR2 SYDVKM. CDR3 in amino acids: CASTLEASGGTGELFF. CDR3 in DNA: TGTGCCAGCACCCTCGAGGCGTCAGGAGGAACCGGGGAGCTGTTTTTT.

The chain carries TRBV4-1 and TRBJ1-5; D ambiguous. Looked up from germline, CDR1 is MGHRA and CDR2 is YSYEKL. This CDR3 contains 18 residues. V lost 0 bases to trimming and J lost 3 bases, with 18 bases between them. The CDR3 is CASSQDVAGSDINQPQHF. The CDR3 region has the DNA TGCGCCAGCAGCCAAGATGTGGCGGGGTCCGATATCAATCAGCCCCAGCATTTT.

The rearrangement uses TRBV11-2 and TRBJ1-1; possible D gene TRBD1, 5 bases. V lost 3 bases to trimming and J lost 2 bases, with 10 bases between them. The CDR3 sequence is 14 residues long. CDR1 and CDR2 from the germline V gene are SGHAT and FQNNGV. In DNA form, the CDR3 reads TGTGCCAGCAGCTTCGGCAGGGTAAACACTGAAGCTTTCTTT. It is translated as CASSFGRVNTEAFF.

V gene TRBV30 combines with J gene TRBJ2-1, with 8 bases fitting TRBD2. V lost 4 bases, J lost 8 bases, and 10 bases stayed unmatched. Per the germline V gene, CDR1 is GTSNPN and CDR2 is SVGIG (reference sequence). This CDR3 spans 14 amino acids. The DNA of the CDR3 is TGTGCCTGGACTTTAGCGGGAACCCGGCATGAGCAGTTCTTC. Protein sequence: CAWTLAGTRHEQFF. Variable domain in full (rest from reference TRBV30 and TRBJ2-1): SQTIHQWPATLVQPVGSPLSLECTVEGTSNPNLYWYRQAAGRGLQLLFYSVGIGQISSEVPQNLSASRPQDRQFILSSKKLLLSDSGFYLCAWTLAGTRHEQFFGPGTRLTVL.